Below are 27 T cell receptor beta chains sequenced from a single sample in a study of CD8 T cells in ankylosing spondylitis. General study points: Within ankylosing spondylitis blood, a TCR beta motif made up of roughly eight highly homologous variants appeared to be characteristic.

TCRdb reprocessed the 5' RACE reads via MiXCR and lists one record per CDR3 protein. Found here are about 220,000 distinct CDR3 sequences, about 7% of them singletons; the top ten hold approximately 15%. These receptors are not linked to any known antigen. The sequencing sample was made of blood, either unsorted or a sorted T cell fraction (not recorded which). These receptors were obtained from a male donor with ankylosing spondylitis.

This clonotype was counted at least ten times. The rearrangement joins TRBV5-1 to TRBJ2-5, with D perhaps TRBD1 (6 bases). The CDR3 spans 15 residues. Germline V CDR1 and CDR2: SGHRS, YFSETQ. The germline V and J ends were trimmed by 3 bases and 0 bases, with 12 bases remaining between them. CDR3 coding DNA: TGCGCCAGCAGCTCCCCTAGACAGGACCAAGAGACCCAGTACTTC. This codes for CASSSPRQDQETQYF.

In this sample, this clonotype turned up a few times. CDR3 in amino acids: CASSLVWGARETQYF. In DNA, the CDR3 is TGTGCCAGCAGCTTAGTTTGGGGGGCGCGGGAGACCCAGTACTTC. V and J are TRBV7-2 and TRBJ2-5; tentatively, D is TRBD1 or TRBD2 (6 bases each). The CDR3 consists of 15 residues. The germline CDR1 and CDR2 sequences are SGHTA and FQGNSA. With 1 base removed from V and 5 bases from J, the gap between germline ends came to 14 bases.

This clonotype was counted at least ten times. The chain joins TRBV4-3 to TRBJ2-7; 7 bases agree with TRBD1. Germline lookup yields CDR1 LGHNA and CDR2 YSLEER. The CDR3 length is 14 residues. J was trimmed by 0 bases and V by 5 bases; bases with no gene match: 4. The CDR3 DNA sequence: TGCGCCAGCAGCACGGACAGGAACTCCTACGAGCAGTACTTC. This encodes CASSTDRNSYEQYF.

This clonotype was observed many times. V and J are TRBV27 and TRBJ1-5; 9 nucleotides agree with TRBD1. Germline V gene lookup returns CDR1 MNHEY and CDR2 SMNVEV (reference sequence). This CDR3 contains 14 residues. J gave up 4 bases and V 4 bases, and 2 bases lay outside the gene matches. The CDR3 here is CASSSTGGNQPQHF. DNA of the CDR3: TGTGCCAGCAGTTCGACAGGGGGGAATCAGCCCCAGCATTTT.

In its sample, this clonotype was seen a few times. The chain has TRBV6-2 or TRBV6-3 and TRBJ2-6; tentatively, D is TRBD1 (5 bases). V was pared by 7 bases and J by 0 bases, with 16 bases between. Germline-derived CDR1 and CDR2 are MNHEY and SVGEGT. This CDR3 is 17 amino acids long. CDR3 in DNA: TGTGCCAGCAATAATCAGGACATCATCTCTGGGGCCAACGTCCTGACTTTC. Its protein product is CASNNQDIISGANVLTF.

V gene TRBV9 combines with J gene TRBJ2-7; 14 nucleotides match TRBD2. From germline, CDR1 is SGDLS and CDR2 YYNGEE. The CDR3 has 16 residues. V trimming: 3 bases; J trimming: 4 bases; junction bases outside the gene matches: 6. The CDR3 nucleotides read TGTGCCAGCAGCGCCGGGACTAGCGGGAGAGGGTACGAGCAGTACTTC. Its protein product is CASSAGTSGRGYEQYF.

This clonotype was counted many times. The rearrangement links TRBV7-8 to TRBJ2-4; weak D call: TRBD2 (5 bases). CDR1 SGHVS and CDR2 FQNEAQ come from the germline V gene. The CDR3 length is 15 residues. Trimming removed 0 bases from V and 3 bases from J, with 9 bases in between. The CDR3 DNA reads TGTGCCAGCAGCTTAGCCCTCGGGGTCAAAAACATTCAGTACTTC. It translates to CASSLALGVKNIQYF.

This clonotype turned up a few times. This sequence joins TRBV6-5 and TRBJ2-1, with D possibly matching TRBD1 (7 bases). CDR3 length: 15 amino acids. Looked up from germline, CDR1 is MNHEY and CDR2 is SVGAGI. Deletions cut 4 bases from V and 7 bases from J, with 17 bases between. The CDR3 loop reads CASSWRGQWGNEQFF. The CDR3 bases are TGTGCCAGCAGTTGGCGGGGACAGTGGGGGAATGAGCAGTTCTTC.

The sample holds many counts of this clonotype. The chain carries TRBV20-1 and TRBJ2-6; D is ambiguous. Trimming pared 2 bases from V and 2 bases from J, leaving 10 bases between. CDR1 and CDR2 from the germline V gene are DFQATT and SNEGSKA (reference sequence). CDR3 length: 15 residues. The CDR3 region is CSARSGLAGANVLTF. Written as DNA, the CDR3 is TGCAGTGCTAGATCTGGATTGGCTGGGGCCAACGTCCTGACTTTC.

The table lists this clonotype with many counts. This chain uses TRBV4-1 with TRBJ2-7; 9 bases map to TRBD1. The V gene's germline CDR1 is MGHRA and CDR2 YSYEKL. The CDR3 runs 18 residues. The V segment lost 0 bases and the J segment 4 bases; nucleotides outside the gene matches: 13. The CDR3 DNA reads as TGCGCCAGCAGCCAAGAGCCGGGGACAGGGCGTCTAGGGTACGAGCAGTACTTC. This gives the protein CASSQEPGTGRLGYEQYF.

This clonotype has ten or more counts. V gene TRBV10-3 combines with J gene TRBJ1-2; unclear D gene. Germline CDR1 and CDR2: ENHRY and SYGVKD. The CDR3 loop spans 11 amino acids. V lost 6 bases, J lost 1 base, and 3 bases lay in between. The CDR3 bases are TGTGCCATCAGGATTAACTATGGCTACACCTTC. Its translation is CAIRINYGYTF.

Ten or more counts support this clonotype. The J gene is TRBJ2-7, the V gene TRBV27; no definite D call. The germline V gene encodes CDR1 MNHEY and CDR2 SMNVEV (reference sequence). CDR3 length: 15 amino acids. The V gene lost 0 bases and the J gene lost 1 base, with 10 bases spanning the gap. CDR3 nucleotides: TGTGCCAGCAGTTTATCGACACCCCCGTCCTACGAGCAGTACTTC. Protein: CASSLSTPPSYEQYF.

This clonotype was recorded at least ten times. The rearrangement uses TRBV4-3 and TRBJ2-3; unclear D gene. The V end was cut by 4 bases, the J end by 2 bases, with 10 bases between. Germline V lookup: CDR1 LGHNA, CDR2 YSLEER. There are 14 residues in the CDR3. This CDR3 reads CASSPRGVTDTQYF. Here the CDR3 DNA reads TGCGCCAGCAGCCCCCGTGGGGTCACAGATACGCAGTATTTT.

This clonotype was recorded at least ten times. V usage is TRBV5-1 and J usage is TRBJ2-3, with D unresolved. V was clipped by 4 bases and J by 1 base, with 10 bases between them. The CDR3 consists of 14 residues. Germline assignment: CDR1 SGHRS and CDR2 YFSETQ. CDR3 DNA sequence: TGCGCCAGCAGCGTGCCGCCTCGCACAGATACGCAGTATTTT. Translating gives CASSVPPRTDTQYF.

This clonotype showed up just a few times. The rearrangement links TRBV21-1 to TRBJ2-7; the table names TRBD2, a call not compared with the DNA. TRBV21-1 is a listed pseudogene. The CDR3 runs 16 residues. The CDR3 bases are TGTGCCAGCAGGGTTCTGAGGACTAGCGGCCCCTACGAGCAGTACTTC. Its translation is CASRVLRTSGPYEQYF.

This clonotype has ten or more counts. In nucleotides, the CDR3 is TGCAGTGCTGGCCTAGCGGGAGGGCCGAGTAATGAGCAGTTCTTC. Protein: CSAGLAGGPSNEQFF. The rearrangement uses TRBV20-1 and TRBJ2-1; TRBD2 matches at 12 bases. The CDR3 is made up of 15 amino acids. Germline assignment: CDR1 DFQATT and CDR2 SNEGSKA (reference sequence). The V gene end was trimmed by 5 bases and the J gene end by 7 bases; junction bases not matched to a gene: 9.

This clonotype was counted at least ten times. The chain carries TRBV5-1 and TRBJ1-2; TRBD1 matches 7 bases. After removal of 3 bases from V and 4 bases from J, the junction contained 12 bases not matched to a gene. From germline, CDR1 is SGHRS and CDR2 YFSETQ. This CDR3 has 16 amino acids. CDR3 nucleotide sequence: TGCGCCAGCAGCTCCGAACCCATGGACAGGTTCTATGGCTACACCTTC. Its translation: CASSSEPMDRFYGYTF.

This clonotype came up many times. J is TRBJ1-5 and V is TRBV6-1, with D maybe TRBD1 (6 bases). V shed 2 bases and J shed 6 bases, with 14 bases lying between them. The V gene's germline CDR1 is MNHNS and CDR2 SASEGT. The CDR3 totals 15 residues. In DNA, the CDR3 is TGTGCCAGCAGTGAAACACAGGGAGGAGGTCAGCCCCAGCATTTT. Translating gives CASSETQGGGQPQHF.

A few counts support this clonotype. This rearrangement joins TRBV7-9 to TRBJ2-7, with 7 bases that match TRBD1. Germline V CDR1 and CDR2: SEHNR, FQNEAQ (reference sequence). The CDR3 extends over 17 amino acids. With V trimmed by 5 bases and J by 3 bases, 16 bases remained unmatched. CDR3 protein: CASSLTPQGWGIYEQYF. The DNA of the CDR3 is TGTGCCAGCAGCCTTACCCCACAGGGGTGGGGGATCTACGAGCAGTACTTC.

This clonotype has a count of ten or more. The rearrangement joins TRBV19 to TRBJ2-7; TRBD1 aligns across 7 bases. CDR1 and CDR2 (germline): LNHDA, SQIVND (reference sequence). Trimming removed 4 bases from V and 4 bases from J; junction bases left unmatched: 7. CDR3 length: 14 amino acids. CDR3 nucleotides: TGTGCCAGTAGTACCCGGACAGGAGCATACGAGCAGTACTTC. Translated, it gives CASSTRTGAYEQYF.

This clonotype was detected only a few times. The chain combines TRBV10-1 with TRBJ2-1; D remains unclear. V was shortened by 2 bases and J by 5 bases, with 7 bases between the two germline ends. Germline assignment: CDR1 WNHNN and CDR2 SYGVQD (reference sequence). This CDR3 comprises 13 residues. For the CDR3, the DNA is TGCGCCAGCAGTGAGGCTAGAAACAATGAGCAGTTCTTC. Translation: CASSEARNNEQFF.

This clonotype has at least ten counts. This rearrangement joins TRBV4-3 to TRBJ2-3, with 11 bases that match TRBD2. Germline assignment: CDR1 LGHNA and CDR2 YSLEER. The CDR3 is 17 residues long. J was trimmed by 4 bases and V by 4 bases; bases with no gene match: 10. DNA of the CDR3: TGCGCCAGCAGCCGAGCTCCCACTAGCGGGGGTGCAGATACGCAGTATTTT. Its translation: CASSRAPTSGGADTQYF.

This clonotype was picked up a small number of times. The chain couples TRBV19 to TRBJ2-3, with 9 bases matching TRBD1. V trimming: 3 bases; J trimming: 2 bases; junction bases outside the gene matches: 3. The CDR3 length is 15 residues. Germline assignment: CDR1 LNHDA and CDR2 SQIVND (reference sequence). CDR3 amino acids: CASSIRDRVTDTQYF. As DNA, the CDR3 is TGTGCCAGTAGTATTCGGGACAGGGTCACAGATACGCAGTATTTT.

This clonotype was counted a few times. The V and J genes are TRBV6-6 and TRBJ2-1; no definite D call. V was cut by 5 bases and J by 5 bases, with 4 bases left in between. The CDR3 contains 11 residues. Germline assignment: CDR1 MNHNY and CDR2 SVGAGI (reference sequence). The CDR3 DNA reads TGTGCCAGCAGTGATCACAATGAGCAGTTCTTC. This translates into CASSDHNEQFF.

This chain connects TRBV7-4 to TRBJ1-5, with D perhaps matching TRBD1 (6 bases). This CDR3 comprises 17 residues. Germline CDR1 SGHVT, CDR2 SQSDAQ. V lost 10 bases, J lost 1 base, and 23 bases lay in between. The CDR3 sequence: CATRKTTGSVSNQPQHF. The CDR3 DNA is TGTGCCACACGAAAAACTACAGGGTCGGTAAGCAATCAGCCCCAGCATTTT. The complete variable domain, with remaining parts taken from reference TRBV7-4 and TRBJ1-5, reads GAGVSQSPRYKVAKRGRDVALRCDSISGHVTLYWYRQTLGQGSEVLTYSQSDAQRDKSGRPSGRFSAERPERSVSTLKIQRTEQGDSAVYLCATRKTTGSVSNQPQHFGDGTRLSIL.

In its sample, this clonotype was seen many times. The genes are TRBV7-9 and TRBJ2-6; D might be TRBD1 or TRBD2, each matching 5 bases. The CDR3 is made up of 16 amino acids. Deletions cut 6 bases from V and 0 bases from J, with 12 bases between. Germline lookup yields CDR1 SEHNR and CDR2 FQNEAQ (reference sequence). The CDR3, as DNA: TGTGCCAGCAGGGGGGACCGAGGCTCTGGGGCCAACGTCCTGACTTTC. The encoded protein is CASRGDRGSGANVLTF.

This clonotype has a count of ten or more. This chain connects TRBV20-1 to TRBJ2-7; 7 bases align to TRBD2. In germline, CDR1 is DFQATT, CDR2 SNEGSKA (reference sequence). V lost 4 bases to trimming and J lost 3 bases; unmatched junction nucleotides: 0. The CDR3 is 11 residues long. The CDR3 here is CSATGGYEQYF. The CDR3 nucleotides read TGCAGTGCTACGGGAGGCTACGAGCAGTACTTC.